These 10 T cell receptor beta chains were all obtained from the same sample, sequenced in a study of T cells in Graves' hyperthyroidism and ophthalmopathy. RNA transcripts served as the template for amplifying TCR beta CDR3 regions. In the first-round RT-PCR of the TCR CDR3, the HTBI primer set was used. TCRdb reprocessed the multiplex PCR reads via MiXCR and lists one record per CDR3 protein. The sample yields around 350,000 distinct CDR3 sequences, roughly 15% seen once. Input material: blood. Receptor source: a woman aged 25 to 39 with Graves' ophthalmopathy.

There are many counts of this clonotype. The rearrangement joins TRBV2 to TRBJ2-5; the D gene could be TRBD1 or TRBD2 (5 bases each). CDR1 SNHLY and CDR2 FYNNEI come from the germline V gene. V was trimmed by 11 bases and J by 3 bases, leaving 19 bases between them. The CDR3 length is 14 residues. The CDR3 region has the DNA TGTGCCGCCACCCAGGGACGGATTAAAGAGACCCAGTACTTC. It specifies CAATQGRIKETQYF.

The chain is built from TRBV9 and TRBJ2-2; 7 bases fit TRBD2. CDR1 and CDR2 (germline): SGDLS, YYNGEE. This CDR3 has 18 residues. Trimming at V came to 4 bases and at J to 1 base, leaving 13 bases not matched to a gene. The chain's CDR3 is CASSFLTGVAGNTGELFF. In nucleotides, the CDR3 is TGTGCCAGCAGCTTCCTAACCGGGGTAGCGGGGAACACCGGGGAGCTGTTTTTT.

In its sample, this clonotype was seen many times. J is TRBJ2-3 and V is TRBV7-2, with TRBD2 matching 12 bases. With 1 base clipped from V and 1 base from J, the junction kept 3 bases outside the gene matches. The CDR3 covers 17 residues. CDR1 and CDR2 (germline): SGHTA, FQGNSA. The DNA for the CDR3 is TGTGCCAGCAGCTTAGTCGCTAGCGGGGGGGGCACAGATACGCAGTATTTT. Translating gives CASSLVASGGGTDTQYF.

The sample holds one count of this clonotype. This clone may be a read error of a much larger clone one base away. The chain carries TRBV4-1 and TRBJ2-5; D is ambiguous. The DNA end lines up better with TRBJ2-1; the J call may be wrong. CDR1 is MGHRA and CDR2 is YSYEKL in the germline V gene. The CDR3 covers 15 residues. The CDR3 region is CASSQDGVYAETQFF. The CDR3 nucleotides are TGCGCCAGCAGCCAGGATGGAGTCTACGCTGAGACCCAGTTCTTC.

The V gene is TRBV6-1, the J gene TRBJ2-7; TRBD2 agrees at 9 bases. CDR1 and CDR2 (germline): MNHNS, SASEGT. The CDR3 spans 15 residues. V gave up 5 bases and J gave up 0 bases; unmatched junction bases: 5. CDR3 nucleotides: TGTGCCAGCAGTCCGGGACTAGCAGTCTCCTACGAGCAGTACTTC. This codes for CASSPGLAVSYEQYF.

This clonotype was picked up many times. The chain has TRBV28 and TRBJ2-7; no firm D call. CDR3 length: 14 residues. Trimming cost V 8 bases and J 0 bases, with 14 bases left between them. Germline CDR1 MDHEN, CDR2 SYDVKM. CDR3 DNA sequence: TGTGCCAGCGCCTTCTCGGCACCCTCCTACGAGCAGTACTTC. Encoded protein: CASAFSAPSYEQYF.

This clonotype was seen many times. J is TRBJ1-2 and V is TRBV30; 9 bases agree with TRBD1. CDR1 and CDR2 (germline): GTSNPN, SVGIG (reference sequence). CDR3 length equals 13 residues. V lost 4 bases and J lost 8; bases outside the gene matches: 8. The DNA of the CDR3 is TGTGCCTGGACTACCGGGACAGGGAAAGGCTACACCTTC. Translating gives CAWTTGTGKGYTF.

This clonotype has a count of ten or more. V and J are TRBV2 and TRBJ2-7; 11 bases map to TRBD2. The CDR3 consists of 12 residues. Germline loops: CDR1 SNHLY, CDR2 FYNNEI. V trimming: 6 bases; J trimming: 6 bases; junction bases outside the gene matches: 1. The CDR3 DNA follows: TGTGCCAGCAGGCTAGCGGGGGGCGAGCAGTACTTC. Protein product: CASRLAGGEQYF.

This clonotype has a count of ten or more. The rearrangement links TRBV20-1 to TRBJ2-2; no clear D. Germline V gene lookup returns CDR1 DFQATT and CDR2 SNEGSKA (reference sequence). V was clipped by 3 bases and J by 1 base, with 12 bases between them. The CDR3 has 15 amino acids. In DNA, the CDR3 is TGCAGTGCTAGTGGGCAGCTGGGGAACACCGGGGAGCTGTTTTTT. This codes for CSASGQLGNTGELFF.

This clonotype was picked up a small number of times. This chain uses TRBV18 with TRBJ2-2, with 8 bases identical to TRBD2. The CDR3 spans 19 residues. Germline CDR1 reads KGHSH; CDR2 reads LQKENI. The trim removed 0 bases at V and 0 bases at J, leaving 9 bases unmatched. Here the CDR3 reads CASSPPKGGGTPNTGELFF. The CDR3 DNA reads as TGTGCCAGCTCACCACCTAAGGGCGGGGGGACCCCGAACACCGGGGAGCTGTTTTTT.